A single T cell receptor beta chain is shown here with its context. Its specific antigen is unknown. No qualities accompany the bases; no much larger clone lies one base away. This record comes from a study of cytomegalovirus exposure and HLA in healthy donors (dated by TCRdb to about 2017). Some background on the complete study: An earlier analysis of approximately 590 of the donors reported 250 to 300 Gb of sequence data and approximately 110 million unique TCR beta sequences from 150 million to 200 million T cells. A separate validation cohort of over a hundred different subjects was used in addition to the approximately 700-subject first cohort. A later analysis re-examined previously published TCR beta repertoires from just over 650 donors and added high-resolution HLA genotyping to investigate patterns of TCR occurrence. The aim of the study was to test whether cataloging public T cell receptors could identify signatures of past pathogen exposure. Typing coverage varied by locus: 629-630 donors for A, B, C, DRB1 and DQB1; more than 500 for DQA1; about 590 for DPA1; approximately 450 for DPB1. A handful of DR-DQ haplotypes were handled as single units for association and clustering because linkage in the cohort was strong. To decide whether each TCR beta V gene segment behaved as functional or pseudogenic, an earlier analysis of some 600 of the donors relied on high-throughput TCR beta sequencing. The study profiled the T cell repertoires of under 700 subjects by immunosequencing and related them to cytomegalovirus serostatus. A later genetic analysis took genome-wide SNP genotypes for about 55% of the roughly 670 donors and used that subset as a discovery cohort. Across around 400 genotyped donors of the cohort, an average of roughly 230,000 unique TCR beta nucleotide sequences per donor were sequenced, and around 19% of those sequences were non-productive. HLA typing included class I and class II loci at four-digit resolution. Rather than drawing on any new phenotypic data, the later analysis identified candidate immune exposures from TCR beta sequences and the way those sequences occurred across donors. The study combined high-throughput TCR immunosequencing, statistical association of individual TCRs with disease status, and machine learning to predict cytomegalovirus infection status. All discovery cohort repertoires had been generated using a single sequencing platform. Among the approximately 400 genotyped donors, roughly 80% belonged to the genetic ancestry cluster associated with self-reported Caucasian donors. Donor age, sex, ethnicity and CMV serostatus were compiled alongside the repertoire data. An early release that covered about 600 HLA-typed donors contained 250 to 350 gigabases of sequencing data and roughly 84 million unique TCR sequences. Overall study outcomes, separate from this receptor: Correlated functional status among segregating V segments might be attributable to linkage disequilibrium, but an unknown experimental factor could not be ruled out. A later genetic analysis reported fewer N-insertions in productive TCRs among donors in an Asian-associated ancestry cluster than the roughly 700-donor mean. For the cohort, immune exposure information was limited to CMV serostatus. Broadly in line with IMGT annotations, most TCR beta V segments showed up in productive rearrangements about 87% or about 30% of the time in an earlier analysis of roughly 590 of the donors. In a later analysis, HLA-associated TCR beta chains were found to be more clonally expanded and to have lower generation probabilities than equally common non-associated chains. In a later analysis, around 15,000 TCR beta sequences were associated with specific HLA alleles at a false discovery rate of 0.05. An association between a missense DCLRE1C variant and V-gene and J-gene trimming of TCR beta chains was found in a later genetic analysis and replicated in an independent cohort. Because some donors lacked HLA typing at each locus, the association tests relied only on the typed subset. The presence/absence analyses assumed that sequencing depth was roughly uniform across donors, and that assumption may not be true. In a later analysis, TCR association rates were found to vary across HLA loci, with the most associated TCRs seen for DRB1 alleles and the fewest for HLA-C alleles. A further reported finding was that TCR beta sequences accurately predicted the HLA-A and HLA-B alleles for most subjects in the first cohort. A cluster of highly shared sequence variants was judged likely to be a technical artifact of the sequencing pipeline. A total of 164 TCR beta chains were listed by the study as associated with cytomegalovirus. A later analysis reported that several top co-occurrence clusters appeared linked to parvovirus B19, influenza, CMV and Epstein-Barr virus. Cytomegalovirus status was reported to be diagnosed by the classifier with high specificity and sensitivity in both the original and validation cohorts. The cohort was sequenced for TCR beta chains only, and without alpha or paired-chain data the features that could be detected were limited. A few of the identified cytomegalovirus-associated TCR beta chains were confirmed in vitro to be specific for cytomegalovirus antigens. Seventeen rarely observed V segments, including chromosome 9 orphons, were excluded from the earlier analysis of about 500 of the donors because counts were too low. According to the authors, the approach could potentially be generalized to other disease states and immunological phenotypes. Most TCR sequences were observed very rarely across donors, whereas some public TCRs were present in many individuals. Most CMV-associated TCR beta chains appeared to be HLA-restricted in a later analysis, and the HLA associations seemed to be driven largely by CMV exposure. Assigning TCR associations to individual alleles was difficult when HLA alleles, especially DR and DQ, strongly co-occurred.

The cohort consisted of 600 to 700 healthy bone marrow donors. All cohort members were sampled while nominally healthy, although unrecorded immune exposures were likely present. The donor tested CMV seronegative and was one of the 352 seronegative cohort members. Each donor provided a peripheral blood sample, and peripheral blood mononuclear cells were used for TCR beta sequencing. The Qiagen DNeasy Blood Extraction Kit was used to extract genomic DNA from the blood cell samples. Library preparation was by the immunoSEQ multiplex PCR assay. A mixture of 60 forward primers for TCR Vbeta segments and 13 reverse primers for TCR Jbeta segments was used in the multiplex PCR. The CDR3 region of rearranged TCR beta genes was amplified from genomic DNA with a multiplex PCR assay. On the Illumina HiSeq System, the amplified TCR beta libraries were sequenced as 87-base-pair reads. The original methods were these. Across the 700 or so repertoires, a later analysis counted tens of millions of unique TCR beta chains, 8.5 million to 12 million of which were shared by at least two donors. Raw reads were error-corrected and collapsed into unique sequences with a nearest-neighbor algorithm that merged closely related sequences to remove PCR and sequencing errors. Alignment of CDR3 sequences to IMGT reference sequences was used to assign V, D and J gene segments. For a sequence to be retained, a match of at least six nucleotides was required to both a V gene segment and a J gene segment. Rearrangements were classified as productive when the CDR3 lacked stop codons and remained in frame with V and J, and all other rearrangements were classified as non-productive. CDR3 was defined according to IMGT convention as the region running from the second conserved V-encoded cysteine to the conserved J-encoded phenylalanine. The earlier analysis of about 560 of the donors excluded any sequence lacking an unambiguous match to a single V gene segment. An earlier analysis of 500 to 700 of the donors classified V segments as functional when productive rearrangements were above 56.7% and as segregating when the standard deviation between donors was above 5%. A statistical classification framework was built for diagnosing cytomegalovirus status from the catalog of TCR beta chain sequences. In a later analysis, TCR nucleotide sequences were compared against IMGT/GENE-DB human TR gene sequences so that V and J genes could be assigned. Using the TCRdist pipeline, a later analysis assigned CDR3 sequences along with most-parsimonious VDJ recombination scenarios. In a later analysis, every TCR beta chain was defined by the combination of its CDR3 amino acid sequence and its V-gene family, and reads without a unique V-gene family were dropped. As a way to deal with suspected cross-contamination and a sequencing artifact, a later analysis dropped hundreds of nucleotide sequences that were highly shared and had low generation probability. A later analysis calculated a clonal expansion index for each public chain from normalized within-repertoire ranks of inferred template counts. In a later analysis, generation probabilities were computed using a VDJ recombination model fitted to out-of-frame rearrangements, and the results were checked against IGoR. In a later analysis, hypergeometric tests were used to score TCR-TCR, TCR-HLA and TCR-CMV co-occurrence, with a repertoire-size bias correction applied to TCR pairs. To estimate false discovery rates, a later analysis permuted the HLA or CMV assignments 20 times. A later analysis grouped co-occurring TCRs with DBSCAN, adding TCRdist sequence similarity when clustering within HLA-allele-positive subsets. For co-occurrence clustering, repertoires with fewer than 30,000 or more than 120,000 public chains were excluded, along with roughly 5 repertoires with anomalous nucleotide sharing. The source is immuneACCESS, and TCRdb retained only in-frame sequences with V and J called. Part of the clones is not carried over; for the studies checked, unresolved V genes explain less than half of this, and the remainder is unexplained. Clonal size and the V and J genes are those of that table, whereas D and trimming came from the DNA. This sample comprises 130,000 or so clones, approximately 87% of them detected only once. Of the sample, 1.5% is held by the ten largest clones.

This sequence originates from a man in his forties in good health and CMV-seronegative. The sequenced sample consisted of PBMCs.

The DNA reads TGTGCCAGTAGTAGGGAGGGGGTGAGCTCCTACAATGAGCAGTTCTTC. Its coded protein is CASSREGVSSYNEQFF. The rearranged chain carries TRBV19 and TRBJ2-1, with a tentative D gene TRBD2 over 7 matching bases. CDR1 and CDR2, looked up from the germline V gene (reference sequence), are LNHDA and SQIVND. V loses 4 bases, J loses 0 bases, and the germline ends lie 13 bases apart. From the cysteine up to the phenylalanine, the CDR3 has a length of 16 residues. CDR3 DNA is the only sequence kept; it has 48 bases, read in frame from the first base.